The 30 T cell receptor beta chains listed next were all sequenced from one sample in a study of cytomegalovirus exposure and HLA in healthy donors. The PCR used 60 Vbeta and 13 Jbeta primers. The data were produced by immunoSEQ multiplex PCR, yet TCRdb's version contains in-frame clones alone and is incomplete. Of some 150,000 clones listed, approximately 80% are singletons. The sequenced material came from PBMCs. These receptors were taken from a man aged 25-40 years in good health and CMV-seropositive.

The chain uses TRBV11-2 and TRBJ1-2, with TRBD1 as a possible D gene (5 bases). The CDR3 contains 14 residues. CDR1 and CDR2 from the germline V gene are SGHAT and FQNNGV. V shed 2 bases and J shed 4 bases, with 11 bases lying between them. This chain's CDR3 is CASSLYQGGYGYTF. CDR3 nucleotide sequence: TGTGCCAGCAGCTTATACCAGGGTGGCTATGGCTACACCTTC.

The V call is TRBV7-2, the J call TRBJ2-5; 8 bases are shared with TRBD2. This CDR3 has 14 amino acids. Germline assignment: CDR1 SGHTA and CDR2 FQGNSA. J was trimmed by 5 bases and V by 5 bases; bases with no gene match: 7. This chain's CDR3 is CASSPRLAPETQYF. In DNA, the CDR3 is TGTGCCAGCAGCCCAAGACTAGCGCCGGAGACCCAGTACTTC.

The J gene is TRBJ2-4, the V gene TRBV5-1; a possible D gene is TRBD2 (6 bases). This CDR3 comprises 15 residues. Trimming took off 5 bases at V and 6 bases at J, with 18 bases between the two ends. Germline lookup yields CDR1 SGHRS and CDR2 YFSETQ. CDR3 bases: TGCGCCAGCAGGCGGGGAGCGGAGGGTGGAAACATTCAGTACTTC. Amino acid sequence: CASRRGAEGGNIQYF.

This clone was seen more than once but under ten times. The chain joins TRBV29-1 to TRBJ2-5; TRBD1 matches at 9 bases. Trimming removed 2 bases from V and 4 bases from J; junction bases left unmatched: 2. CDR1 is SQVTM and CDR2 is ANQGSEA in the germline V gene. The CDR3 is 13 amino acids. CDR3 loop: CSVESGQGETQYF. The CDR3 DNA is TGCAGCGTTGAATCGGGACAGGGAGAGACCCAGTACTTC.

The J gene is TRBJ2-2, the V gene TRBV7-9, with a weak D call TRBD1 (6 bases). With 0 bases removed from V and 8 bases from J, the gap between germline ends came to 10 bases. The CDR3 has 14 residues. Germline values: CDR1 SEHNR, CDR2 FQNEAQ (reference sequence). The CDR3 loop is CASSLADSRGELFF. The CDR3 bases are TGTGCCAGCAGCTTAGCGGACAGCAGAGGGGAGCTGTTTTTT.

This clone has only one observation. This chain joins TRBV27 and TRBJ2-7; 7 bases are shared with TRBD1. The germline V gene encodes CDR1 MNHEY and CDR2 SMNVEV (reference sequence). The CDR3 has 15 amino acids. Trimming took 3 bases from V and 5 from J; bases not matched to a gene: 10. The CDR3 bases are TGTGCCAGCAGTTTCTCATCCGGGACAGCCAACGAGCAGTACTTC. Translated, it gives CASSFSSGTANEQYF.

V usage is TRBV7-8 and J usage is TRBJ2-2, with 9 nucleotides matching TRBD2. With 6 bases clipped from V and 4 bases from J, the junction kept 9 bases outside the gene matches. CDR1 is SGHVS and CDR2 is FQNEAQ in the germline V gene. This CDR3 spans 16 amino acids. The CDR3 spells CASSQIAGAGTGELFF. In DNA, the CDR3 is TGTGCCAGCAGTCAAATAGCGGGAGCGGGCACCGGGGAGCTGTTTTTT.

The DNA of the CDR3 is TGTGCCAGCAGCTCATCCCAGGGACAGGTTGGAAATGAGCAGTTCTTC. Protein product: CASSSSQGQVGNEQFF. The rearrangement links TRBV7-3 to TRBJ2-1; 8 bases are a match to TRBD1. The germline V gene has CDR1 SGHTA and CDR2 FQGTGA. The CDR3 covers 16 residues. V shed 4 bases and J 7 bases; nucleotides not matched to a gene: 12.

The V gene is TRBV12-5, the J gene TRBJ2-5, with a weak D call TRBD2 (6 bases). The V end lost 1 base, the J end lost 4 bases, and 13 bases lay between the germline ends. The CDR3 extends over 15 amino acids. Germline CDR1 and CDR2: LGHNT and FRNRAP. The CDR3 region has the DNA TGTGCTAGTGGTTTGGGGGTAGTGGAGGGAGAGACCCAGTACTTC. This encodes CASGLGVVEGETQYF.

The chain uses TRBV27 and TRBJ2-1; 9 positions agree with TRBD2. Germline-derived CDR1 and CDR2 are MNHEY and SMNVEV (reference sequence). J gave up 4 bases and V 6 bases, and 13 bases lay outside the gene matches. This CDR3 region has 17 residues. Here the CDR3 reads CASSQVAGGPQYNEQFF. The CDR3 nucleotides are TGTGCCAGCAGCCAGGTGGCGGGAGGGCCGCAATACAATGAGCAGTTCTTC.

The J gene is TRBJ1-5, the V gene TRBV11-2; 9 bases are shared with TRBD1. Losses at the gene ends were 4 bases for V and 2 bases for J; bases not matched to a gene: 6. This CDR3 has 16 residues. Germline loops: CDR1 SGHAT, CDR2 FQNNGV. The CDR3 region has the DNA TGTGCCAGCAGCTCCGGGACAGGGCCGGGCAATCAGCCCCAGCATTTT. Protein product: CASSSGTGPGNQPQHF.

The rearrangement joins TRBV9 to TRBJ1-5; possible D gene TRBD1, 6 bases. V gave up 4 bases and J gave up 0 bases, with 11 bases separating them. Germline V CDR1 and CDR2: SGDLS, YYNGEE. The CDR3 is made up of 15 amino acids. The CDR3 sequence: CASSPGASSNQPQHF. The CDR3 nucleotides read TGTGCCAGCAGCCCAGGGGCATCTAGCAATCAGCCCCAGCATTTT.

The V gene is TRBV11-2, the J gene TRBJ2-1, with 10 bases fitting TRBD2. CDR3 length: 14 residues. V was clipped by 6 bases and J by 6 bases; unmatched bases: 5. CDR1 and CDR2 from the germline V gene are SGHAT and FQNNGV. CDR3 DNA: TGTGCCAGCAGGTTGGGACTAGCGAGCAATGAGCAGTTCTTC. This codes for CASRLGLASNEQFF. The variable domain in full, with the rest retrieved from reference TRBV11-2 and TRBJ2-1, is EAGVAQSPRYKIIEKRQSVAFWCNPISGHATLYWYQQILGQGPKLLIQFQNNGVVDDSQLPKDRFSAERLKGVDSTLKIQPAKLEDSAVYLCASRLGLASNEQFFGPGTRLTVL.

This chain connects TRBV7-8 to TRBJ1-1; 9 bases align to TRBD1. The germline V gene encodes CDR1 SGHVS and CDR2 FQNEAQ. The trim removed 5 bases at V and 5 bases at J, leaving 18 bases unmatched. CDR3 length: 18 residues. CDR3 sequence: CASSPRTGAALMRTEAFF. The CDR3 nucleotides are TGTGCCAGCAGCCCGCGGACAGGGGCCGCCCTTATGAGAACTGAAGCTTTCTTT.

This clone was found once. This chain uses TRBV4-3 with TRBJ1-1; no reliable D call. Trimming shortened V by 5 bases and J by 1 base, and 8 bases separated the two germline ends. Germline CDR1 is LGHNA and CDR2 is YSLEER. The CDR3 spans 13 residues. CDR3 sequence (DNA): TGCGCCAGCAGCGGATCAGGGAACACTGAAGCTTTCTTT. Translation: CASSGSGNTEAFF.

The rearrangement uses TRBV9 and TRBJ2-2; D might be TRBD2 (5 bases). The V gene lost 2 bases and the J gene lost 1 base, with 9 bases spanning the gap. The V gene's germline CDR1 is SGDLS and CDR2 YYNGEE. This CDR3 has 15 amino acids. The CDR3: CASSVSGMNTGELFF. DNA for the CDR3: TGTGCCAGCAGCGTCTCGGGAATGAACACCGGGGAGCTGTTTTTT. Full variable domain (outside the CDR3, taken from reference TRBV9 and TRBJ2-2): DSGVTQTPKHLITATGQRVTLRCSPRSGDLSVYWYQQSLDQGLQFLIQYYNGEERAKGNILERFSAQQFPDLHSELNLSSLELGDSALYFCASSVSGMNTGELFFGEGSRLTVL.

The chain recombines TRBV9 with TRBJ2-2, with 8 bases lining up with TRBD1. Germline lookup yields CDR1 SGDLS and CDR2 YYNGEE. The CDR3 spans 17 residues. V dropped 4 bases and J dropped 1; count of bases not matched to a gene: 9. The CDR3 reads CASSFSPGTGNTGELFF. CDR3 bases: TGTGCCAGCAGCTTCTCCCCCGGGACAGGGAACACCGGGGAGCTGTTTTTT.

This clone showed up just a few times. The genes are TRBV6-6 and TRBJ1-1, with TRBD1 matching over 8 bases. Trimming at V came to 5 bases and at J to 1 base, leaving 3 bases not matched to a gene. Germline assignment: CDR1 MNHNY and CDR2 SVGAGI (reference sequence). CDR3 length: 14 amino acids. The CDR3 DNA is TGTGCCAGCAGTCGGACAGGGAAGAACACTGAAGCTTTCTTT. It is translated as CASSRTGKNTEAFF.

The chain joins TRBV29-1 to TRBJ2-3; the match to TRBD2 covers 9 bases. V was clipped by 4 bases and J by 2 bases; unmatched bases: 10. From germline, CDR1 is SQVTM and CDR2 ANQGSEA. CDR3 length: 16 amino acids. The CDR3 nucleotides read TGCAGCGTTGTGGTTGTGGCGGGAGGGCTCACAGATACGCAGTATTTT. Its translation is CSVVVVAGGLTDTQYF.

The gene calls are TRBV4-2 and TRBJ1-4; D not certain. Germline assignment: CDR1 LGHNA and CDR2 YNFKEQ. V lost 0 bases, J lost 8 bases, and 19 bases lay in between. The CDR3 spans 17 residues. CDR3 protein: CASSQERLSESGEKLFF. The CDR3 DNA sequence: TGTGCCAGCAGCCAAGAGAGGTTATCCGAGTCCGGGGAAAAACTGTTTTTT.

This clone was picked up one time. V is TRBV7-2 and J is TRBJ1-1; 11 nucleotides align to TRBD1. J was trimmed by 11 bases and V by 5 bases; bases with no gene match: 10. Germline loops: CDR1 SGHTA, CDR2 FQGNSA. This CDR3 has 14 amino acids. CDR3 in amino acids: CASSDRTGGDTAFF. CDR3 nucleotide sequence: TGTGCCAGCAGCGACCGGACAGGGGGCGATACTGCTTTCTTT.

The chain is built from TRBV7-9 and TRBJ2-1, with 8 nucleotides matching TRBD1. With 3 bases clipped from V and 7 bases from J, the junction kept 8 bases outside the gene matches. CDR1 and CDR2 (germline): SEHNR, FQNEAQ (reference sequence). This CDR3 spans 15 amino acids. CDR3 amino acids: CASSFGQGARNEQFF. The CDR3 nucleotides read TGTGCCAGCAGCTTTGGGCAGGGGGCGAGGAATGAGCAGTTCTTC.

The chain combines TRBV5-1 with TRBJ2-5; D is perhaps TRBD2 (5 bases). Germline V gene lookup returns CDR1 SGHRS and CDR2 YFSETQ. The CDR3 runs to 13 residues. Trimming cost V 6 bases and J 7 bases, with 16 bases left between them. The CDR3 bases are TGCGCCAGCATTGAGGGAGACGGTGGGACCCAGTACTTC. Encoded protein: CASIEGDGGTQYF.

This clone was recorded a few times. The J gene is TRBJ1-2, the V gene TRBV19; D ambiguous. The CDR3 spans 14 residues. V was clipped by 5 bases and J by 7 bases, with 17 bases between them. CDR1 and CDR2 from the germline V gene are LNHDA and SQIVND (reference sequence). The CDR3 DNA sequence: TGTGCCAGTAGTTTTTCGCCCGGGGTCAGTGGCTACACCTTC. Translating gives CASSFSPGVSGYTF.

The J gene is TRBJ2-1, the V gene TRBV6-6; TRBD1 agrees at 9 bases. The CDR3 runs 14 residues. Germline V gene lookup returns CDR1 MNHNY and CDR2 SVGAGI (reference sequence). Unmatched junction bases numbered 4, after V lost 6 bases and J lost 4 bases. CDR3 region: CASSWTGVYNEQFF. CDR3 coding DNA: TGTGCCAGCAGCTGGACAGGGGTTTACAATGAGCAGTTCTTC.

This chain links TRBV29-1 with TRBJ2-3; 8 bases map to TRBD2. The CDR3 contains 13 residues. V shed 4 bases and J 3 bases; nucleotides not matched to a gene: 3. Germline CDR1 is SQVTM and CDR2 is ANQGSEA. In DNA form, the CDR3 reads TGCAGCGTTGGCGGGAGGTTGACAGATACGCAGTATTTT. The encoded protein is CSVGGRLTDTQYF.

The chain carries TRBV7-9 and TRBJ2-7; D call uncertain. Germline V gene data show CDR1 as SEHNR and CDR2 as FQNEAQ (reference sequence). CDR3 size: 12 residues. The CDR3 spells CATEQLSYEQYF. As DNA, the CDR3 is TGTGCTACGGAGCAGCTTTCCTACGAGCAGTACTTC.

This clone came up once. The rearrangement links TRBV2 to TRBJ1-1; 7 bases line up with TRBD1. V lost 6 bases, J lost 3 bases, and 7 bases stayed unmatched. CDR1 SNHLY and CDR2 FYNNEI come from the germline V gene. The CDR3 runs to 14 residues. In DNA, the CDR3 is TGTGCCAGCAGGAAAACAGGGGTGGACACTGAAGCTTTCTTT. Protein: CASRKTGVDTEAFF.

In this sample, this clone turned up a few times. CDR3 DNA: TGTGCCAGCAGTAGAAGTGGAGGGTCGAACGAGCAGTACTTC. This sequence encodes CASSRSGGSNEQYF. The chain has TRBV6-6 and TRBJ2-7, with TRBD2 as a possible D gene (6 bases). The CDR3 has 14 amino acids. V shed 5 bases and J shed 5 bases, with 16 bases lying between them. Germline V gene sequence: CDR1 MNHNY, CDR2 SVGAGI (reference sequence).

The rearrangement links TRBV6-1 to TRBJ2-7; D is perhaps TRBD1 (5 bases). The CDR3 extends over 13 amino acids. Trimming pared 5 bases from V and 2 bases from J, leaving 10 bases between. Germline V gene lookup returns CDR1 MNHNS and CDR2 SASEGT. CDR3: CASSPDRPYEQYF. Here the CDR3 DNA reads TGTGCCAGCAGTCCTGACAGACCCTACGAGCAGTACTTC.